In its sample, the clone carrying this TCR beta chain was seen many times. The V gene's germline CDR1 is SGHRS and CDR2 YFSETQ. The CDR3 contains 16 residues. Trimming cost V 4 bases and J 3 bases; bases outside gene matches: 11. Unique molecular identifiers were used in preparing the TCRbeta library. A single record per CDR3 protein comes from TCRdb applying MiXCR to the PCR reads. The sample has about 92,000 distinct CDR3 sequences; more than 10% are singletons. These data belong to a study of T-cell reconstitution after alpha-beta-depleted transplantation in children. The chain couples TRBV5-1 to TRBJ1-1; the match to TRBD1 covers 8 bases. The TCR sequence derives from a human donor who donated a stem cell graft to a child with inherited bone marrow failure. This sample comprised PBMCs from the stem cell graft donor, obtained from the stem cell graft. DNA of the CDR3: TGCGCCAGCAGCCAGGACAGGGCCATTGGCCACACTGAAGCTTTCTTT. This encodes CASSQDRAIGHTEAFF.